Below, one T cell receptor beta chain is given with its context. These data originate in a study of T cell repertoires in aging, cancer and after chemotherapy. From germline, CDR1 is LNHDA and CDR2 SQIVND (reference sequence). With 2 bases clipped from V and 8 bases from J, the junction kept 3 bases outside the gene matches. CDR3 length: 14 residues. Peripheral blood genomic DNA, not sorted cells or RNA, was the template. Rearranged V-D-J TRB sequences were amplified with a mixed TRB-A/B primer pool. Each CDR3 protein gets one entry after TCRdb re-called the multiplex PCR reads with MiXCR. The sample shows roughly 15,000 distinct CDR3 sequences, 50% of them seen only once.

V usage is TRBV19 and J usage is TRBJ1-6; 7 bases map to TRBD1. The TCR comes from a human donor in good health. The material sequenced was blood. This chain's CDR3 is CASSITGEDSPLHF. The CDR3 DNA reads TGTGCCAGTAGTATAACAGGGGAGGATTCACCCCTCCACTTT.